In its sample, the clone carrying this T cell receptor (beta chain) was seen a few times. Antigen specificity is unknown. V lost 0 bases, J lost 7 bases, and 10 bases lay in between. Per germline, CDR1 SGHNT and CDR2 YYREEE (reference sequence). This CDR3 spans 13 amino acids. 13 Jbeta primers and 60 Vbeta primers were used for the PCR. TCRdb's copy holds only in-frame clones and misses some; the assay was immunoSEQ multiplex PCR. The sample has more than 65,000 clones, around 70% seen once. The data originate from a study of cytomegalovirus exposure and HLA in healthy donors. The study, taken as a whole, reports: In a later analysis, at a false discovery rate of 0.05, roughly 17,000 TCR beta sequences matched HLA alleles. Likely technical artifact: a cluster of highly shared sequence variants.

The receptor comes from a woman between 50 and 59 years old in good health and CMV-seropositive. The sample consisted of PBMCs. The chain joins TRBV5-4 to TRBJ1-2; tentatively, D is TRBD1 (6 bases). In nucleotides, the CDR3 is TGTGCCAGCAGCTTGGGCGGGGGCGGTGGCTACACCTTC. Translation gives CASSLGGGGGYTF.